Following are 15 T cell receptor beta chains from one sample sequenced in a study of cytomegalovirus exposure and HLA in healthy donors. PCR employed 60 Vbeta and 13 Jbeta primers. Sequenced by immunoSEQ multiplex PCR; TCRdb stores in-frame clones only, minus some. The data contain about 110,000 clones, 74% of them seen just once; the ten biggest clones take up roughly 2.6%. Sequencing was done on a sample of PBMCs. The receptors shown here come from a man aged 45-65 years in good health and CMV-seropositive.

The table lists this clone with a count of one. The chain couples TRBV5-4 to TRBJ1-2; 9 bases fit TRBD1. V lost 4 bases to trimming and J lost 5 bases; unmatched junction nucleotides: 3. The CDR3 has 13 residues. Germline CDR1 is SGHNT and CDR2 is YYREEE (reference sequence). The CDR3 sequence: CASSLDRGYGYTF. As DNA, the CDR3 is TGTGCCAGCAGCCTGGACAGGGGTTATGGCTACACCTTC.

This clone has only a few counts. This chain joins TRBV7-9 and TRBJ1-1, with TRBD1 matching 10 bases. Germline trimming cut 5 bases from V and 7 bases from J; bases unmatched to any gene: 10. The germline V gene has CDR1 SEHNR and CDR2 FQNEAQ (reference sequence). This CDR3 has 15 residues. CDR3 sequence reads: CASSDLTGGKNEAFF. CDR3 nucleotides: TGTGCCAGCAGCGATTTGACAGGGGGCAAAAATGAAGCTTTCTTT.

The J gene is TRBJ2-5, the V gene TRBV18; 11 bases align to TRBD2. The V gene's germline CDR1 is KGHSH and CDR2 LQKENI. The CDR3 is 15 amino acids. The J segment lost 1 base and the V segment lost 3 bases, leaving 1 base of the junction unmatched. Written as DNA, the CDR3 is TGTGCCAGCTCACCGACTAGCGGGGCCCAAGAGACCCAGTACTTC. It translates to CASSPTSGAQETQYF.

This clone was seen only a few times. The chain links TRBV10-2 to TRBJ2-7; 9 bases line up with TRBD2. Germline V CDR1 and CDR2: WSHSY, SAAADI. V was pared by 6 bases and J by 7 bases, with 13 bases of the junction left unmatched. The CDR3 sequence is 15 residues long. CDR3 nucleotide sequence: TGCGCCAGCAGCTCTACCAGCGGGAGGTTGGGGGAGCAGTACTTC. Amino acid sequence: CASSSTSGRLGEQYF.

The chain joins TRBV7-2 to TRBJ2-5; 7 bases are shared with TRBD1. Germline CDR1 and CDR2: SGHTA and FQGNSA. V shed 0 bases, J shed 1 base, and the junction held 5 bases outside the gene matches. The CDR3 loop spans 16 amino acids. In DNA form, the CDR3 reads TGTGCCAGCAGCTTAGCGCACGCAGGGGGCCAAGAGACCCAGTACTTC. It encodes CASSLAHAGGQETQYF.

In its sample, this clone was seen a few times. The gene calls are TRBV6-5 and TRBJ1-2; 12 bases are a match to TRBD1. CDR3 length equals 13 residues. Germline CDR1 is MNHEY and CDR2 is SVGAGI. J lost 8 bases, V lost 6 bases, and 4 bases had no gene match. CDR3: CASSRDRGRGYTF. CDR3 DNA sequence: TGTGCCAGCAGCCGGGACAGGGGGCGAGGCTACACCTTC.

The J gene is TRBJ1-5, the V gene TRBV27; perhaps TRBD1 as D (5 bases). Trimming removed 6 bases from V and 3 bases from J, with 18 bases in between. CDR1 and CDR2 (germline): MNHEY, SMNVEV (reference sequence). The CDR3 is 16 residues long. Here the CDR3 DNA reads TGTGCCAGCAGCCGCCTCCCCGGGGGAGACAATCAGCCCCAGCATTTT. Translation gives CASSRLPGGDNQPQHF.

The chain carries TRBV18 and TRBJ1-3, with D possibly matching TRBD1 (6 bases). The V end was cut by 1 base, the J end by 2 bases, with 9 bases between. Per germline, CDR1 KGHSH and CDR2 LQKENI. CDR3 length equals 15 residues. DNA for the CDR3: TGTGCCAGCTCACCACAATGGGACACTGGAAACACCATATATTTT. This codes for CASSPQWDTGNTIYF.

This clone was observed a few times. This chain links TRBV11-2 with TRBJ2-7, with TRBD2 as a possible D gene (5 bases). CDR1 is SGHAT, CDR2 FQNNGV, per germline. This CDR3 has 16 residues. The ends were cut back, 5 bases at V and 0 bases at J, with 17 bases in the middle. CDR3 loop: CASSPIRGPRSYEQYF. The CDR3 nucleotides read TGTGCCAGCAGCCCTATCCGCGGGCCACGCTCCTACGAGCAGTACTTC.

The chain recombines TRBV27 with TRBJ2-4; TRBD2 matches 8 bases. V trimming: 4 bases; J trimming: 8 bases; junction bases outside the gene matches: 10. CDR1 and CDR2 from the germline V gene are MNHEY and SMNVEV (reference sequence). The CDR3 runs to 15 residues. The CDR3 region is CASSSLRGGQDIQYF. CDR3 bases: TGTGCCAGCAGTTCCCTACGGGGGGGCCAAGACATTCAGTACTTC.

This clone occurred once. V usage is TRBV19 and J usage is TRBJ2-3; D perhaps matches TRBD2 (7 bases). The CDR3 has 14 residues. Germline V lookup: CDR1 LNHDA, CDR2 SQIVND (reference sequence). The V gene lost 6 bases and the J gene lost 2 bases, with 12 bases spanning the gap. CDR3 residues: CASRRRGLTDTQYF. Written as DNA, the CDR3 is TGTGCCAGTAGAAGGCGGGGGCTCACAGATACGCAGTATTTT.

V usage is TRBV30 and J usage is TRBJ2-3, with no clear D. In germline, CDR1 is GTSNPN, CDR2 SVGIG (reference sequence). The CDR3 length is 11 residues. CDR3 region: CVTISTDTQYF. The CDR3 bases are TGTGTAACAATTAGCACAGATACGCAGTATTTT. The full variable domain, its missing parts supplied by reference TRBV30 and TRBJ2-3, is SQTIHQWPATLVQPVGSPLSLECTVEGTSNPNLYWYRQAAGRGLQLLFYSVGIGQISSEVPQNLSASRPQDRQFILSSKKLLLSDSGFYLCVTISTDTQYFGPGTRLTVL.

DNA for the CDR3: TGTGCCAGCAGTACGTATGGCGGGTCGAACACCGGGGAGCTGTTTTTT. It translates to CASSTYGGSNTGELFF. The chain employs TRBV27 and TRBJ2-2; tentatively, D is TRBD2 (5 bases). The V gene lost 5 bases and the J gene lost 0 bases, with 13 bases spanning the gap. In germline, CDR1 is MNHEY, CDR2 SMNVEV (reference sequence). The CDR3 contains 16 residues.

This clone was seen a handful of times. CDR3 sequence (DNA): TGTGCCAGCAGCCTTGGACTAGCACAAGAGACCCAGTACTTC. This encodes CASSLGLAQETQYF. The chain has TRBV7-2 and TRBJ2-5; TRBD2 matches at 8 bases. Looked up from germline, CDR1 is SGHTA and CDR2 is FQGNSA. There are 14 residues in the CDR3. V lost 5 bases and J lost 2; bases outside the gene matches: 4.

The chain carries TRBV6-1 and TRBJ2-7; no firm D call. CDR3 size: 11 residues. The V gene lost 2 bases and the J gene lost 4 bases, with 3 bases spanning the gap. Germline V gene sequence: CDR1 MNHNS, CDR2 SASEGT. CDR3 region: CASSERYEQYF. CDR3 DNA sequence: TGTGCCAGCAGTGAACGGTACGAGCAGTACTTC.